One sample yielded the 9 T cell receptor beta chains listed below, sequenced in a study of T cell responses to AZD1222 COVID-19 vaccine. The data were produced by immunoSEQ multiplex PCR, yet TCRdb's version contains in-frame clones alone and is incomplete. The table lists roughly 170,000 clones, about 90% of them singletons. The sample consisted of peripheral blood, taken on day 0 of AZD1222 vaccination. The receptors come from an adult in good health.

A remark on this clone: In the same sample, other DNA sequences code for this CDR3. Here the CDR3 reads CASSYLGQQETQYF. DNA for the CDR3: TGTGCCAGCAGTTACCTTGGGCAGCAAGAGACCCAGTACTTC. This chain connects TRBV6-5 to TRBJ2-5; D unclear. The V gene's germline CDR1 is MNHEY and CDR2 SVGAGI. The CDR3 consists of 14 residues. Trimming took 2 bases from V and 2 from J, leaving 9 bases between them.

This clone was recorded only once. The CDR3 protein is CASTSQNTQYF. The DNA for the CDR3 is TGTGCCAGCACCTCACAAAATACGCAGTATTTT. The chain has TRBV7-6 and TRBJ2-3; D ambiguous. There are 11 residues in the CDR3. The ends were cut back, 7 bases at V and 7 bases at J, with 9 bases in the middle. Germline CDR1 SGHVS, CDR2 FNYEAQ.

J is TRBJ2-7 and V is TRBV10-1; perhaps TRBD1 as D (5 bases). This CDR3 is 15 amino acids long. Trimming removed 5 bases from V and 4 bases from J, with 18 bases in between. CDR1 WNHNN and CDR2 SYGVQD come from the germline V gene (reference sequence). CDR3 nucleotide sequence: TGCGCCAGCAGTCCGGACAAGCTAAATGAGTACGAGCAGTACTTC. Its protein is CASSPDKLNEYEQYF.

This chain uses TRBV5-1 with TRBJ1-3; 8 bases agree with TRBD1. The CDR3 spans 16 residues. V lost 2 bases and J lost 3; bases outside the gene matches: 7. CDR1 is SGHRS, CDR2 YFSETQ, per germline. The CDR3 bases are TGCGCCAGCAGCTTATCAACCGGGACAGGTGGAAACACCATATATTTT. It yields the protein CASSLSTGTGGNTIYF.

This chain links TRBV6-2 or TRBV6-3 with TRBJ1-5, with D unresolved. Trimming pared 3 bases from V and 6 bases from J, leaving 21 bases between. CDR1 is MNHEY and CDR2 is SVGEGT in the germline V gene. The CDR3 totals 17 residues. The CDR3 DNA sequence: TGTGCCAGCAGTTATCCACCCCGGGCAAACTGGGGTCAGCCCCAGCATTTT. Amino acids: CASSYPPRANWGQPQHF.

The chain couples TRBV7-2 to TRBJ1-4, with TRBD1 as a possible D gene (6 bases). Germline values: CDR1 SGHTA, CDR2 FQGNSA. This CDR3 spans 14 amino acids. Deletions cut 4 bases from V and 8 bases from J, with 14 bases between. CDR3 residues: CASSSSGAREKLFF. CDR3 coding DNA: TGTGCCAGCAGCTCCTCAGGGGCAAGGGAAAAACTGTTTTTT.

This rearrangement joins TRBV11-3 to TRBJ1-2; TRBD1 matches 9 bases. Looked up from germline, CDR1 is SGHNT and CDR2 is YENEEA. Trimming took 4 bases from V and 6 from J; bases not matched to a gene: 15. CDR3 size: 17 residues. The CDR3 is CASSSAVRRDRDHGYTF. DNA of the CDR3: TGTGCCAGCAGCTCCGCTGTGAGGCGGGACAGGGACCATGGCTACACCTTC.

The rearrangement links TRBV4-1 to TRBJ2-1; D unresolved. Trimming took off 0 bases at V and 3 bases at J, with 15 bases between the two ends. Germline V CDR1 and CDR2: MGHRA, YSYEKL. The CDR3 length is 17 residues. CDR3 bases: TGCGCCAGCAGCCAAGATGAAGTAGCTCGTCGCTACAATGAGCAGTTCTTC. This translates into CASSQDEVARRYNEQFF.

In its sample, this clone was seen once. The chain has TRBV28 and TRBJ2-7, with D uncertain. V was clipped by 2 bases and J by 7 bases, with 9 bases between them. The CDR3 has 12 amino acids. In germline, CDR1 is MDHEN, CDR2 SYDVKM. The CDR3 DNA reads TGTGCCAGCAGTTTACGGTTGGAGGAGCAGTACTTC. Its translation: CASSLRLEEQYF. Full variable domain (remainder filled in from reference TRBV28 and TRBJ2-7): DVKVTQSSRYLVKRTGEKVFLECVQDMDHENMFWYRQDPGLGLRLIYFSYDVKMKEKGDIPEGYSVSREKKERFSLILESASTNQTSMYLCASSLRLEEQYFGPGTRLTVT.